This TCR beta chain was obtained from a study of metastatic and nonmetastatic thyroid tumors. Turning to the study itself: Malignant thyroid and benign thyroid patients provided blood and tumor or nodule tissue whose repertoires were compared.

This clone has a handful of counts. The antigen is undetermined. Thyroid surgery took place with no prior treatment in any patient. Findings of the study overall: It was reported that TCR beta diversity was significantly higher in malignant thyroid tumors than benign nodules, in blood and tumor.

Methods used by the authors: Clinicopathological groups of papillary thyroid cancer showed CDR3 differences that were used to build a distant-metastasis classifier. TCRdb re-called the PCR reads with MiXCR. TCRdb, not the authors, supplied the V and J calls. The sample lists roughly 30,000 clones, 3.5% to 4% occurring once. The TCR sequence derives from a male donor with papillary thyroid cancer or a benign thyroid nodule (not recorded which). Some clones in this sample may be carry-over from other donors' samples. The sequencing sample was made of blood.

CDR3 DNA: TGTGCCAACAGAAAGGAACAGGCGGCAGATACGCAGTATTTT. Translating it yields CANRKEQAADTQYF. V usage is TRBV12-3 or TRBV12-4 and J usage is TRBJ2-3, with TRBD1 as a possible D gene (5 bases). This CDR3 has 14 residues. The ends were cut back, 10 bases at V and 4 bases at J, with 18 bases in the middle.